This T cell receptor (beta chain) was found in a study of cytomegalovirus exposure and HLA in healthy donors. Study observations and caveats: Listed as cytomegalovirus-associated were roughly 180 TCR beta chains.

The assay was immunoSEQ multiplex PCR, and TCRdb's table has in-frame clones only and misses some. This sample has over 250,000 clones, with 86% found just once. As regards this clone: Its target is unknown.

The material sequenced was PBMCs. This clonotype was sampled from a woman aged 18-29 years in good health and CMV-seronegative.

The CDR3 here is CASSYRTEGQGSYEQYF. The CDR3 DNA is TGTGCCAGCAGCTACCGCACGGAGGGACAGGGATCCTACGAGCAGTACTTC. V and J are TRBV13 and TRBJ2-7; 9 positions match TRBD1. The CDR3 totals 17 residues. V lost 4 bases to trimming and J lost 1 base; unmatched junction nucleotides: 11. CDR1 and CDR2 from the germline V gene are PRHDT and FYEKMQ (reference sequence).